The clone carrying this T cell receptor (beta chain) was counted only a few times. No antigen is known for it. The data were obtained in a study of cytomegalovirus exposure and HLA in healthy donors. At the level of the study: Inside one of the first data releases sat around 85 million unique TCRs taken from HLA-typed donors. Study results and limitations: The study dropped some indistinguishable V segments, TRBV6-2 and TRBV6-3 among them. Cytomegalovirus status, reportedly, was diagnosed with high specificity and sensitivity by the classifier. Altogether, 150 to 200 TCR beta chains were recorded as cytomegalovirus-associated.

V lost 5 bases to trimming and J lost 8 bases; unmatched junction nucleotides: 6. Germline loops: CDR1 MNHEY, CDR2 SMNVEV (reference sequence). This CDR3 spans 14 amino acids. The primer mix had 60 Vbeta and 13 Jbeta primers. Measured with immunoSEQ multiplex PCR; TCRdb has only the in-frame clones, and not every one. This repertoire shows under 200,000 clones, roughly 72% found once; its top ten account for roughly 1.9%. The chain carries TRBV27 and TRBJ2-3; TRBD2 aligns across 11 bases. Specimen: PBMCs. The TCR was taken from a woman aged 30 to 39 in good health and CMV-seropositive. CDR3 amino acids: CASSLLAGEGTQYF. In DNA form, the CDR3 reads TGTGCCAGCAGTCTACTAGCGGGAGAGGGTACGCAGTATTTT.